A single sample gave rise to the 27 T cell receptor beta chains below, sequenced in a study of T cell responses to AZD1222 COVID-19 vaccine. Here immunoSEQ multiplex PCR was the method, and the copy in TCRdb shows in-frame clones only, minus some. This table has approximately 92,000 clones, 91% appearing once. This material consisted of peripheral blood, taken on day 0 of AZD1222 vaccination. These receptors originate from an adult in good health.

V gene TRBV19 combines with J gene TRBJ1-1; 12 bases line up with TRBD1. CDR3 length equals 15 residues. Germline V gene lookup returns CDR1 LNHDA and CDR2 SQIVND (reference sequence). J gave up 0 bases and V 4 bases, and 0 bases lay outside the gene matches. The CDR3 DNA is TGTGCCAGTAGTAGGGACAGGGGGCTGAACACTGAAGCTTTCTTT. It encodes CASSRDRGLNTEAFF.

V usage is TRBV6-5 and J usage is TRBJ2-3; tentative D call: TRBD2 (5 bases). CDR3 size: 13 residues. Trimming shortened V by 6 bases and J by 5 bases, and 12 bases separated the two germline ends. Germline assignment: CDR1 MNHEY and CDR2 SVGAGI. The CDR3 loop reads CASRGSGRDTQYF. As DNA, the CDR3 is TGTGCCAGCAGAGGGTCGGGGAGAGATACGCAGTATTTT.

The chain is built from TRBV5-6 and TRBJ1-5, with 8 bases matching TRBD1. The ends lost 3 bases at V and 0 bases at J; junction bases unmatched: 5. The CDR3 is 16 residues long. The germline CDR1 and CDR2 sequences are SGHDT and YYEEEE. The CDR3 region is CASSWGTGTSNQPQHF. For the CDR3, the DNA is TGTGCCAGCAGCTGGGGGACAGGAACTAGCAATCAGCCCCAGCATTTT.

The chain recombines TRBV29-1 with TRBJ2-2; TRBD1 is a possible D gene (5 bases). Germline loops: CDR1 SQVTM, CDR2 ANQGSEA. This CDR3 is 14 amino acids long. V lost 4 bases and J lost 7, with 16 bases in between. In nucleotides, the CDR3 is TGCAGCGTTGGGACACCGAGACGAGTCGGGGAGCTGTTTTTT. It encodes CSVGTPRRVGELFF.

The rearrangement links TRBV15 to TRBJ2-2; D possibly corresponds to TRBD1 (5 bases). Germline loops: CDR1 LNHNV, CDR2 YYDKDF (reference sequence). There are 14 residues in the CDR3. V shed 8 bases and J shed 5 bases, with 15 bases lying between them. The DNA for the CDR3 is TGTGCCACCTCGATGCAGGGATGGACCGGGGAGCTGTTTTTT. Translation: CATSMQGWTGELFF.

This chain links TRBV5-1 with TRBJ2-5, with D unresolved. Germline loops: CDR1 SGHRS, CDR2 YFSETQ. Trimming took off 3 bases at V and 2 bases at J, with 8 bases between the two ends. This CDR3 region has 13 residues. Here the CDR3 reads CASSYFRQETQYF. CDR3 nucleotide sequence: TGCGCCAGCAGCTACTTTAGACAAGAGACCCAGTACTTC.

This sequence joins TRBV2 and TRBJ1-2; TRBD1 is a possible D gene (6 bases). Looked up from germline, CDR1 is SNHLY and CDR2 is FYNNEI. This CDR3 has 13 amino acids. V was trimmed by 4 bases and J by 5 bases, leaving 11 bases between them. The CDR3: CASSADRSYGYTF. As DNA, the CDR3 is TGTGCCAGCAGTGCCGACAGGAGTTATGGCTACACCTTC.

The V gene is TRBV5-8, the J gene TRBJ2-7, with no clear D. Germline loops: CDR1 SGHTS, CDR2 YDEGEE. CDR3 size: 14 residues. The ends were cut back, 0 bases at V and 0 bases at J, with 7 bases in the middle. The CDR3 bases are TGTGCCAGCAGCTTGGCCTGGGACTCCTACGAGCAGTACTTC. Protein: CASSLAWDSYEQYF. The entire variable domain, with the rest obtained from reference TRBV5-8 and TRBJ2-7, is as follows: EAGVTQSPTHLIKTRGQQATLRCSPISGHTSVYWYQQALGLGLQFLLWYDEGEERNRGNFPPRFSGRQFPNYSSELNVNALELEDSALYLCASSLAWDSYEQYFGPGTRLTVT.

With regard to this clone: The junction does not match germline at one end; this may be a read error. CDR3: CAWKPGAFNRF. The CDR3, as DNA: TGTGCCTGGAAACCCGGAGCTTTTAACAGATTT. The chain carries TRBV30 and TRBJ1-1; unclear D gene. CDR1 and CDR2 (germline): GTSNPN, SVGIG (reference sequence). The CDR3 is made up of 11 amino acids.

The chain is built from TRBV12-3 or TRBV12-4 and TRBJ2-1; perhaps TRBD2 as D (6 bases). The CDR3 totals 13 residues. V was clipped by 3 bases and J by 9 bases, with 12 bases between them. DNA of the CDR3: TGTGCCAGCAGTTTTAACGGGGGAGGTGAGCAGTTCTTC. It specifies CASSFNGGGEQFF.

The chain joins TRBV30 to TRBJ1-1; possibly TRBD1 for D (5 bases). This CDR3 spans 13 amino acids. The V gene lost 8 bases and the J gene lost 1 base, with 14 bases spanning the gap. Germline V lookup: CDR1 GTSNPN, CDR2 SVGIG (reference sequence). The CDR3 is CAEHYQGNTEAFF. The CDR3 nucleotides read TGTGCCGAGCACTATCAGGGGAACACTGAAGCTTTCTTT.

This rearrangement joins TRBV18 to TRBJ1-2; 9 nucleotides agree with TRBD1. Germline V lookup: CDR1 KGHSH, CDR2 LQKENI. The CDR3 is 14 amino acids. V trimming: 4 bases; J trimming: 6 bases; junction bases outside the gene matches: 6. The CDR3: CASSLTGGDNGYTF. CDR3 nucleotides: TGTGCCAGCTCACTTACAGGGGGCGATAATGGCTACACCTTC.

As for this clone: The germline gene is not matched at one end of the junction; a read error may be the cause. Here the CDR3 DNA reads TGTGCCAGCAGCGAAGCGGGAGGGGGGTCAGATACGCAGTATTTT. This codes for CASSEAGGGSDTQYF. This rearrangement joins TRBV2 to TRBJ2-3, with 10 bases that match TRBD2. CDR3 length equals 15 residues. Germline CDR1 is SNHLY and CDR2 is FYNNEI.

The genes are TRBV7-3 and TRBJ1-4, with D uncertain. This CDR3 contains 13 residues. Germline CDR1 is SGHTA and CDR2 is FQGTGA. The ends were cut back, 2 bases at V and 5 bases at J, with 6 bases in the middle. CDR3 DNA: TGTGCCAGCAGCTTAGGGCCAAATGAAAAACTGTTTTTT. Amino acids: CASSLGPNEKLFF.

V gene TRBV7-9 combines with J gene TRBJ2-7, with 7 bases identical to TRBD1. This CDR3 contains 14 residues. The V segment lost 1 base and the J segment 5 bases; nucleotides outside the gene matches: 5. Germline-derived CDR1 and CDR2 are SEHNR and FQNEAQ (reference sequence). CDR3 DNA: TGTGCCAGCAGCTTAGGAGGGGGCAGAGACGAGCAGTACTTC. It yields the protein CASSLGGGRDEQYF. Variable domain in full (rest from reference TRBV7-9 and TRBJ2-7): DTGVSQNPRHKITKRGQNVTFRCDPISEHNRLYWYRQTLGQGPEFLTYFQNEAQLEKSRLLSDRFSAERPKGSFSTLEIQRTEQGDSAMYLCASSLGGGRDEQYFGPGTRLTVT.

This chain links TRBV19 with TRBJ2-7; 9 nucleotides match TRBD2. J lost 6 bases, V lost 8 bases, and 14 bases had no gene match. Germline CDR1 and CDR2: LNHDA and SQIVND (reference sequence). The length of the CDR3 is 15 residues. In nucleotides, the CDR3 is TGTGCCAGTGTTGCCCCGGGACTAGCTAACCGCGAGCAGTACTTC. Protein: CASVAPGLANREQYF.

This chain connects TRBV7-6 to TRBJ2-2; D remains ambiguous. Germline CDR1 is SGHVS and CDR2 is FNYEAQ. Trimming shortened V by 2 bases and J by 1 base, and 11 bases separated the two germline ends. This CDR3 is built from 16 residues. As DNA, the CDR3 is TGTGCCAGCAGCTTAACCTCCTCTGGGAACACCGGGGAGCTGTTTTTT. Its translation is CASSLTSSGNTGELFF.

V and J are TRBV7-9 and TRBJ1-1, with 8 bases lining up with TRBD1. The CDR3 consists of 17 residues. Trimming cost V 4 bases and J 11 bases; bases outside gene matches: 21. Germline V CDR1 and CDR2: SEHNR, FQNEAQ (reference sequence). The CDR3 here is CASSSPGTGFPRAGAFF. The CDR3 DNA reads as TGTGCCAGCAGCTCACCCGGGACAGGCTTCCCCCGGGCTGGTGCTTTCTTT.

The chain carries TRBV5-6 and TRBJ2-5; no clear D gene. The CDR3 contains 15 residues. V was clipped by 3 bases and J by 0 bases, with 12 bases between them. Germline V gene lookup returns CDR1 SGHDT and CDR2 YYEEEE. The CDR3 sequence is CASSSWTSNQETQYF. In DNA form, the CDR3 reads TGTGCCAGCAGCTCCTGGACGTCTAACCAAGAGACCCAGTACTTC.

The chain combines TRBV7-2 with TRBJ1-5; D not resolved. Trimming left V 7 bases short and J 5 bases short, with 9 bases between. Looked up from germline, CDR1 is SGHTA and CDR2 is FQGNSA. This CDR3 region has 12 residues. The CDR3 is CASTHGDQPQHF. The CDR3, as DNA: TGTGCCAGCACCCATGGAGATCAGCCCCAGCATTTT. The entire variable domain, with the rest obtained from reference TRBV7-2 and TRBJ1-5, is as follows: GAGVSQSPSNKVTEKGKDVELRCDPISGHTALYWYRQSLGQGLEFLIYFQGNSAPDKSGLPSDRFSAERTGGSVSTLTIQRTQQEDSAVYLCASTHGDQPQHFGDGTRLSIL.

J is TRBJ2-2 and V is TRBV24-1; 10 nucleotides agree with TRBD1. J gave up 7 bases and V 1 base, and 8 bases lay outside the gene matches. Germline CDR1 is KGHDR and CDR2 is SFDVKD. This CDR3 contains 17 residues. The CDR3 DNA follows: TGTGCCACCAGTGATTTCCGACAGGGGGCGGGGATCGGGGAGCTGTTTTTT. Encoded protein: CATSDFRQGAGIGELFF.

This chain links TRBV19 with TRBJ1-1; a possible D gene is TRBD1 (6 bases). CDR1 and CDR2 from the germline V gene are LNHDA and SQIVND (reference sequence). CDR3 size: 15 residues. Trimming shortened V by 3 bases and J by 1 base, and 12 bases separated the two germline ends. CDR3 DNA: TGTGCCAGTAGTATCCTCGAGACAGGGAACACTGAAGCTTTCTTT. It codes for CASSILETGNTEAFF. Looking up the rest from reference TRBV19 and TRBJ1-1 gives the full variable domain: DGGITQSPKYLFRKEGQNVTLSCEQNLNHDAMYWYRQDPGQGLRLIYYSQIVNDFQKGDIAEGYSVSREKKESFPLTVTSAQKNPTAFYLCASSILETGNTEAFFGQGTRLTVV.

This chain links TRBV6-5 with TRBJ1-2, with D possibly TRBD1 on 5 matching bases. V lost 8 bases to trimming and J lost 10 bases, with 20 bases between them. Germline V gives CDR1 MNHEY, CDR2 SVGAGI. The CDR3 extends over 13 amino acids. The chain's CDR3 is CASLGRSAGDYTF. The CDR3 nucleotides read TGTGCCAGCTTGGGACGCAGCGCCGGGGACTACACCTTC.

The V gene is TRBV12-3 or TRBV12-4, the J gene TRBJ1-1; D may be TRBD1 (5 bases). Deletions cut 8 bases from V and 7 bases from J, with 11 bases between. CDR3 length: 11 residues. This CDR3 reads CASWRGSEAFF. DNA of the CDR3: TGTGCCAGCTGGCGGGGGAGTGAAGCTTTCTTT.

The CDR3 DNA sequence: TGCGCCAGCAGCTTGGCTACTAGCGGGGGACGCACAGATACGCAGTATTTT. Amino acids: CASSLATSGGRTDTQYF. J is TRBJ2-3 and V is TRBV5-1; TRBD2 aligns across 11 bases. Trimming at V came to 0 bases and at J to 1 base, leaving 4 bases not matched to a gene. Germline V gives CDR1 SGHRS, CDR2 YFSETQ. The CDR3 is 17 residues long.

The J gene is TRBJ2-5, the V gene TRBV28; the D is unclear. The CDR3 spans 16 residues. CDR1 MDHEN and CDR2 SYDVKM come from the germline V gene. Trimming removed 6 bases at V and 4 bases at J, with 21 bases between. The CDR3 reads CASSTTNRAGPETQYF. CDR3 in DNA: TGTGCCAGCAGCACCACCAATCGGGCAGGCCCAGAGACCCAGTACTTC.

The V call is TRBV11-1, the J call TRBJ1-1; tentatively, D is TRBD1 (5 bases). Trimming left V 1 base short and J 8 bases short, with 11 bases between. CDR1 SGHAT and CDR2 FQDESV come from the germline V gene (reference sequence). There are 13 residues in the CDR3. For the CDR3, the DNA is TGTGCCAGCAGCTTAGGTTTACAGGTCGAAGCTTTCTTT. Residues: CASSLGLQVEAFF.